These 9 T cell receptor beta chains came from one sample sequenced in a study of blood T cell repertoires in COVID-19. The protocol was immunoSEQ multiplex PCR, while the TCRdb copy is restricted to in-frame clones and leaves out a portion. The profile shows around 150,000 clones, 75% to 90% of them singletons. Sequencing used peripheral blood. All receptors derive from a man between 70 and 80 years old with acute or convalescent COVID-19.

The chain links TRBV3-1 (or the pseudogene TRBV3-2) to TRBJ2-5, with D tentatively TRBD2 (5 bases). Trimming left V 1 base short and J 5 bases short, with 14 bases between. This CDR3 spans 15 amino acids. Germline lookup yields CDR1 LGHDT and CDR2 YNNKEL (reference sequence). DNA of the CDR3: TGTGCCAGCAGCCAAGGGCTAGAGGGATGGGAGACCCAGTACTTC. Encoded protein: CASSQGLEGWETQYF.

The chain carries TRBV19 and TRBJ2-5; 11 bases agree with TRBD2. CDR1 and CDR2 (germline): LNHDA, SQIVND (reference sequence). This CDR3 is built from 14 residues. The V gene end was trimmed by 3 bases and the J gene end by 5 bases; junction bases not matched to a gene: 2. The CDR3 loop reads CASSITSGGETQYF. Written as DNA, the CDR3 is TGTGCCAGTAGTATCACTAGCGGGGGTGAGACCCAGTACTTC. Drawing the rest from reference TRBV19 and TRBJ2-5, the complete variable domain is DGGITQSPKYLFRKEGQNVTLSCEQNLNHDAMYWYRQDPGQGLRLIYYSQIVNDFQKGDIAEGYSVSREKKESFPLTVTSAQKNPTAFYLCASSITSGGETQYFGPGTRLLVL.

This sequence joins TRBV19 and TRBJ2-2; 12 bases align to TRBD1. The CDR3 extends over 19 amino acids. Per germline, CDR1 LNHDA and CDR2 SQIVND (reference sequence). The V and J ends lost 5 bases and 7 bases, in that order; junction bases with no gene match: 17. The CDR3 DNA is TGTGCCAGTAGTTCCCTCACCCACCGGGACAGGGGGCAGGTCGGGGAGCTGTTTTTT. Residues: CASSSLTHRDRGQVGELFF.

There are a few counts of this clone. This chain links TRBV18 with TRBJ1-5; D is uncertain. Germline CDR1 KGHSH, CDR2 LQKENI. This CDR3 is built from 15 residues. Trimming took 1 base from V and 2 from J, leaving 9 bases between them. The CDR3 loop is CASSPLPEGNQPQHF. The CDR3 DNA follows: TGTGCCAGCTCACCACTCCCGGAGGGCAATCAGCCCCAGCATTTT.

The chain links TRBV2 to TRBJ1-6; a possible D gene is TRBD1 (6 bases). The germline V gene encodes CDR1 SNHLY and CDR2 FYNNEI. Trimming stripped 2 bases from V and 9 bases from J, with 14 bases between. The CDR3 length is 15 residues. The CDR3 DNA reads as TGTGCCAGCAGTGAATTTAAGGGGGTTGGTTCACCCCTCCACTTT. This sequence encodes CASSEFKGVGSPLHF.

The rearrangement links TRBV28 to TRBJ2-3, with 9 bases matching TRBD1. CDR1 and CDR2 (germline): MDHEN, SYDVKM. The CDR3 is 16 amino acids. The V segment lost 8 bases and the J segment 2 bases; nucleotides outside the gene matches: 11. DNA for the CDR3: TGTGCCAGCCTCACTGCCGGGACAGGGTCCACAGATACGCAGTATTTT. This gives the protein CASLTAGTGSTDTQYF.

This clone was counted only a few times. The same CDR3 also results from other DNA sequences found in this sample. The rearrangement links TRBV5-1 to TRBJ1-1; 9 nucleotides align to TRBD1. The CDR3 runs 14 residues. CDR1 is SGHRS and CDR2 is YFSETQ in the germline V gene. V shed 2 bases and J 5 bases; nucleotides not matched to a gene: 4. CDR3 in DNA: TGCGCCAGCAGCTTCACAGGGGGCGGGACTGAAGCTTTCTTT. This codes for CASSFTGGGTEAFF.

The chain couples TRBV19 to TRBJ1-5; 8 nucleotides match TRBD1. J lost 6 bases, V lost 9 bases, and 10 bases had no gene match. The CDR3 is 14 amino acids. Germline-derived CDR1 and CDR2 are LNHDA and SQIVND (reference sequence). The CDR3 nucleotides read TGTGCCAGCAAAACGACAGGGGTGGCTCAGCCCCAGCATTTT. As protein: CASKTTGVAQPQHF.

CDR3 in DNA: TGCGCCAGCAGCTTGCAGGGGGCCGGCACAGATACGCAGTATTTT. This codes for CASSLQGAGTDTQYF. V gene TRBV5-1 combines with J gene TRBJ2-3, with 8 bases identical to TRBD1. The CDR3 is 15 amino acids. Trimming removed 1 base from V and 1 base from J; junction bases left unmatched: 2. From germline, CDR1 is SGHRS and CDR2 YFSETQ.